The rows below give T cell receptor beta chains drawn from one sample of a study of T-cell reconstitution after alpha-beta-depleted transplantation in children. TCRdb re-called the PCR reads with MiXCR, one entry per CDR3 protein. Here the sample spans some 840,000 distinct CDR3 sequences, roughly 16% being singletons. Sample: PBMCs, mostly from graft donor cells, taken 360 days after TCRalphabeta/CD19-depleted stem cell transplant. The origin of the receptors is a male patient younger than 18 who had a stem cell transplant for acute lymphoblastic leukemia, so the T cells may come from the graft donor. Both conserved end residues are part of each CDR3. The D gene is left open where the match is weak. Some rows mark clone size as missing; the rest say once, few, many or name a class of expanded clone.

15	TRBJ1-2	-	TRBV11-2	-	CASSSHQGEDYGYTF	TGTGCCAGCAGCTCCCACCAGGGAGAGGACTATGGCTACACCTTC
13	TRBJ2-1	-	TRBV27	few	CASSLLGLTEQFF	TGTGCCAGCAGTTTATTAGGGCTAACTGAGCAGTTCTTC
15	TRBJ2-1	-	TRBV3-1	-	CASSQVLAYYNEQFF	TGTGCCAGCAGCCAAGTTTTAGCGTATTACAATGAGCAGTTCTTC
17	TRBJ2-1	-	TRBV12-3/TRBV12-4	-	CASRIGGNLGAWNEQFF	TGTGCCAGCAGGATTGGGGGGAATCTCGGAGCATGGAATGAGCAGTTCTTC
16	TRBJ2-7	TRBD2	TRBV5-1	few	CASSLVSSGRSYEQYF	TGCGCCAGCAGCTTGGTGTCTAGCGGTCGCTCCTACGAGCAGTACTTC
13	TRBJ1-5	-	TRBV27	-	CARTGGDWQPQHF	TGTGCCCGCACGGGGGGGGATTGGCAGCCCCAGCATTTT
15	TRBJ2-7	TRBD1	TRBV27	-	CASSYLTGALYEQYF	TGTGCCAGCAGTTACCTCACAGGGGCCCTTTACGAGCAGTACTTC
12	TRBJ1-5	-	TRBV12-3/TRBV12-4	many	CASRGIDQPQHF	TGTGCCAGCAGGGGCATCGATCAGCCCCAGCATTTT
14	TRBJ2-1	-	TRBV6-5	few	CASSYRALPEGKFF	TGTGCCAGCAGTTACCGGGCTCTCCCCGAAGGGAAGTTCTTC
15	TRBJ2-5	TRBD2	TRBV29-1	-	CSVTLTSGREGTQYF	TGCAGCGTGACCCTGACTAGCGGGAGAGAGGGGACCCAGTACTTC
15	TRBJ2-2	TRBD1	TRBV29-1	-	CSVDSVTGGIGELFF	TGCAGCGTCGACAGCGTGACAGGGGGCATCGGGGAGCTGTTTTTT
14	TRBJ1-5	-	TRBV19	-	CASSIVNSNQPQHF	TGTGCCAGTAGTATTGTGAATAGCAATCAGCCCCAGCATTTT
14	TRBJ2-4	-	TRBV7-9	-	CASSPSGAVDIQYF	TGTGCCAGCAGCCCCTCGGGAGCCGTGGACATTCAGTACTTC
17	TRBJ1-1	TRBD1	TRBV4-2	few	CASSYTGPGQGGTEAFF	TGTGCCAGCAGCTATACGGGGCCGGGACAGGGAGGCACTGAAGCTTTCTTT
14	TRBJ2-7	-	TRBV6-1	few	CASVKSPLGGEQYF	TGTGCCAGCGTAAAATCTCCCCTCGGAGGAGAGCAGTACTTC